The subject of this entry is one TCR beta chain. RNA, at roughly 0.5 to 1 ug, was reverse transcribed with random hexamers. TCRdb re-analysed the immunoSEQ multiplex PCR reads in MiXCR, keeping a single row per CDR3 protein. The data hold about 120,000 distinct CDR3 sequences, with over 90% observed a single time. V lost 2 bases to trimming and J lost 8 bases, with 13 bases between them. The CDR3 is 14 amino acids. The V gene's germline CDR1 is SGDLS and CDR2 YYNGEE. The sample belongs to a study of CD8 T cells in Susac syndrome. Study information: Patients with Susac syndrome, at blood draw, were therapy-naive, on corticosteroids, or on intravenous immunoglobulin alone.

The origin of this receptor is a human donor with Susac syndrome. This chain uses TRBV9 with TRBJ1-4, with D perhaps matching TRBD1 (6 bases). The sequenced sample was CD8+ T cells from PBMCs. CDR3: CASSVSGQEEKLFF. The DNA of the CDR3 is TGTGCCAGCAGCGTTTCGGGACAAGAGGAAAAACTGTTTTTT.